This passage covers 5 T cell receptor beta chains from one sample sequenced in a study of control samples from healthy donors and cancer patients. The data were produced by immunoSEQ multiplex PCR, yet TCRdb's version contains in-frame clones alone and is incomplete. The table lists 90,000 or so clones, around 86% of them singletons, with 1.3% in the top ten. Sequenced sample: blood. The receptors come from a woman aged 45-65 years in good health.

The V call is TRBV27, the J call TRBJ2-1, with 9 positions matching TRBD1. The trim removed 5 bases at V and 3 bases at J, leaving 2 bases unmatched. This CDR3 contains 14 residues. CDR1 and CDR2 from the germline V gene are MNHEY and SMNVEV (reference sequence). The CDR3 protein is CASSKGQGYNEQFF. The DNA for the CDR3 is TGTGCCAGCAGTAAGGGACAGGGCTACAATGAGCAGTTCTTC.

This chain links TRBV7-9 with TRBJ2-7; weak D call: TRBD2 (5 bases). Germline-derived CDR1 and CDR2 are SEHNR and FQNEAQ (reference sequence). This CDR3 contains 15 residues. Trimming shortened V by 1 base and J by 7 bases, and 17 bases separated the two germline ends. The CDR3, as DNA: TGTGCCAGCAGCTTAGACGGTTTACCGGAGGAAGAGCAGTACTTC. Its protein is CASSLDGLPEEEQYF.

The V call is TRBV4-3, the J call TRBJ1-6, with no clear D. This CDR3 region has 14 residues. V was cut by 5 bases and J by 7 bases, with 12 bases left in between. Germline V gives CDR1 LGHNA, CDR2 YSLEER. In DNA, the CDR3 is TGCGCCAGCAGCAGGGATCGGATCAATTCACCCCTCCACTTT. It is translated as CASSRDRINSPLHF.

J is TRBJ1-1 and V is TRBV7-2; TRBD1 aligns across 8 bases. Losses at the gene ends were 6 bases for V and 4 bases for J; bases not matched to a gene: 4. This CDR3 region has 13 residues. Per the germline V gene, CDR1 is SGHTA and CDR2 is FQGNSA. This CDR3 is CASSQDRATEAFF. CDR3 in DNA: TGTGCCAGCAGTCAGGACAGGGCCACTGAAGCTTTCTTT. The complete variable domain, with remaining parts taken from reference TRBV7-2 and TRBJ1-1, reads GAGVSQSPSNKVTEKGKDVELRCDPISGHTALYWYRQSLGQGLEFLIYFQGNSAPDKSGLPSDRFSAERTGGSVSTLTIQRTQQEDSAVYLCASSQDRATEAFFGQGTRLTVV.

The chain couples TRBV2 to TRBJ2-7, with D perhaps matching TRBD1 (5 bases). CDR3 length: 13 amino acids. V lost 6 bases and J 3 bases, leaving 12 bases between the germline ends. The germline V gene has CDR1 SNHLY and CDR2 FYNNEI. As DNA, the CDR3 is TGTGCCAGCAGGTATAGGACACTCTACGAGCAGTACTTC. This encodes CASRYRTLYEQYF. Full variable domain (outside the CDR3, taken from reference TRBV2 and TRBJ2-7): EPEVTQTPSHQVTQMGQEVILRCVPISNHLYFYWYRQILGQKVEFLVSFYNNEISEKSEIFDDQFSVERPDGSNFTLKIRSTKLEDSAMYFCASRYRTLYEQYFGPGTRLTVT.